This TCR beta chain was obtained from a study of shared T cell receptors in the human thymus. This CDR3 is built from 15 residues. The trim removed 7 bases at V and 5 bases at J, leaving 12 bases unmatched. Per germline, CDR1 SGHDN and CDR2 FVKESK. Profiling relied on immunoSEQ multiplex PCR, and the TCRdb table lists in-frame clones only, not all of them. The table includes about 660,000 clones, about 87% detected once. The sample was also linked to a second study, of human thymus T cells. That study adds: Healthy Finnish infants undergoing corrective surgery for congenital heart defects were the donors. Surgeons resected thymus tissue during corrective heart surgery. Gene usage (both V and J) appeared biased in thymic and blood repertoires.

Material: thymocytes. The rearrangement joins TRBV14 to TRBJ2-7, with 9 bases that match TRBD1. The sequence was collected from a boy younger than two with a congenital heart defect. This chain's CDR3 is CASTRSGTGSHEQYF. The CDR3 bases are TGTGCCAGCACGCGCTCCGGGACAGGGAGTCACGAGCAGTACTTC.